The next 21 T cell receptor beta chains were all read from a single sample in a study of blood T cell repertoires in COVID-19. The assay was immunoSEQ multiplex PCR, and TCRdb's table has in-frame clones only and misses some. The sample carries about 130,000 clones, 84% recorded once. Source material: peripheral blood. The receptors stem from a human donor in a cohort sampled during active COVID-19.

The chain combines TRBV15 with TRBJ2-7; D is perhaps TRBD1 (6 bases). CDR1 is LNHNV, CDR2 YYDKDF, per germline (reference sequence). Trimming pared 1 base from V and 3 bases from J, leaving 7 bases between. This CDR3 spans 13 amino acids. The CDR3 loop reads CATSRGQDYEQYF. CDR3 nucleotide sequence: TGTGCCACCAGCAGAGGACAGGACTACGAGCAGTACTTC.

This clone has only a few counts. The gene calls are TRBV29-1 and TRBJ2-2, with D uncertain. Trimming removed 6 bases at V and 6 bases at J, with 8 bases between. CDR1 is SQVTM and CDR2 is ANQGSEA in the germline V gene. The CDR3 loop spans 11 amino acids. The CDR3 region has the DNA TGCAGCGTACCGTCAGCCGGGGAGCTGTTTTTT. It translates to CSVPSAGELFF.

This chain connects TRBV2 to TRBJ2-1; TRBD2 is a possible D gene (5 bases). V gave up 6 bases and J gave up 15 bases, with 21 bases separating them. CDR1 is SNHLY, CDR2 FYNNEI, per germline. CDR3 length: 13 residues. Here the CDR3 reads CASSPTSSTSGFF. The CDR3 DNA reads TGTGCCAGCAGCCCCACTAGTTCCACTTCGGGGTTCTTC.

The rearrangement links TRBV4-1 to TRBJ2-1; 11 bases match TRBD2. Germline CDR1 MGHRA, CDR2 YSYEKL. The J segment lost 7 bases and the V segment lost 4 bases, leaving 9 bases of the junction unmatched. CDR3 size: 16 residues. The CDR3 sequence is CASSPLAGGLRNEQFF. The CDR3 DNA reads as TGCGCCAGCAGCCCATTAGCGGGGGGGCTTAGGAATGAGCAGTTCTTC.

V is TRBV7-9 and J is TRBJ2-1; weak D call: TRBD1 (6 bases). Trimming cost V 5 bases and J 7 bases, with 21 bases left between them. The CDR3 runs 16 residues. From germline, CDR1 is SEHNR and CDR2 FQNEAQ (reference sequence). For the CDR3, the DNA is TGTGCCAGCAGCCGCAGGGTAGGGGACACCGGGAATGAGCAGTTCTTC. This gives the protein CASSRRVGDTGNEQFF.

The chain joins TRBV4-2 to TRBJ1-4; TRBD1 is a possible D gene (6 bases). The V gene lost 4 bases and the J gene lost 0 bases, with 15 bases spanning the gap. This CDR3 spans 17 amino acids. Germline lookup yields CDR1 LGHNA and CDR2 YNFKEQ. CDR3 nucleotides: TGTGCCAGCAGCCCCCGGGGGAGGGACACAACTAATGAAAAACTGTTTTTT. Amino acids: CASSPRGRDTTNEKLFF.

The chain is built from TRBV7-3 and TRBJ1-1; TRBD1 matches 10 bases. The CDR3 loop spans 15 amino acids. CDR1 is SGHTA and CDR2 is FQGTGA in the germline V gene. V trimming: 4 bases; J trimming: 3 bases; junction bases outside the gene matches: 5. CDR3 nucleotides: TGTGCCAGCAGCTCGACAGGGGGCGCGGACACTGAAGCTTTCTTT. Translated, it gives CASSSTGGADTEAFF.

The chain couples TRBV13 to TRBJ1-2, with D maybe TRBD1 (6 bases). The CDR3 consists of 13 residues. CDR1 is PRHDT and CDR2 is FYEKMQ in the germline V gene (reference sequence). The V end lost 3 bases, the J end lost 8 bases, and 13 bases lay between the germline ends. CDR3 loop: CASSLGTTRGYTF. Here the CDR3 DNA reads TGTGCCAGCAGCTTGGGGACAACCCGAGGCTACACCTTC.

The rearrangement uses TRBV11-2 and TRBJ1-6; D is uncertain. CDR3 length: 16 amino acids. The V gene lost 5 bases and the J gene lost 0 bases, with 11 bases spanning the gap. Per germline, CDR1 SGHAT and CDR2 FQNNGV. For the CDR3, the DNA is TGTGCCAGCAGCGGCCGCGGGAGCTCCTATAATTCACCCCTCCACTTT. Its translation is CASSGRGSSYNSPLHF.

The V call is TRBV6-5, the J call TRBJ1-4; perhaps TRBD1 as D (6 bases). Trimming removed 7 bases from V and 3 bases from J, with 15 bases in between. This CDR3 comprises 15 residues. The germline V gene encodes CDR1 MNHEY and CDR2 SVGAGI. The CDR3 region has the DNA TGTGCCAGCACCGAGGGGGGGGCACCTAATGAAAAACTGTTTTTT. Its translation is CASTEGGAPNEKLFF.

This chain connects TRBV7-9 to TRBJ2-7; D not resolved. The germline V and J ends were trimmed by 3 bases and 0 bases, with 15 bases remaining between them. CDR3 length: 16 amino acids. In germline, CDR1 is SEHNR, CDR2 FQNEAQ (reference sequence). CDR3 sequence: CASSLESGRSSYEQYF. CDR3 DNA sequence: TGTGCCAGCAGCTTGGAGTCGGGTCGCAGCTCCTACGAGCAGTACTTC.

This clone was seen at least ten times. The chain links TRBV29-1 to TRBJ2-7; 11 bases align to TRBD2. From germline, CDR1 is SQVTM and CDR2 ANQGSEA. The CDR3 contains 14 residues. Trimming removed 8 bases from V and 1 base from J; junction bases left unmatched: 7. This chain's CDR3 is CSISGTSGSYEQYF. CDR3 nucleotide sequence: TGCAGCATCTCAGGGACTAGCGGTTCCTACGAGCAGTACTTC.

For the CDR3, the DNA is TGTGCCAGCAGCTTGGGGCAGTCGAACACTGAAGCTTTCTTT. Protein product: CASSLGQSNTEAFF. The chain recombines TRBV5-6 with TRBJ1-1; D not certain. Trimming pared 0 bases from V and 1 base from J, leaving 7 bases between. CDR1 and CDR2 from the germline V gene are SGHDT and YYEEEE. The CDR3 contains 14 residues.

The chain joins TRBV9 to TRBJ2-2, with TRBD2 identical over 7 bases. The germline V gene has CDR1 SGDLS and CDR2 YYNGEE. Trimming removed 8 bases from V and 5 bases from J; junction bases left unmatched: 18. The CDR3 totals 17 residues. CDR3 amino acids: CARPAPTTSGVTGELFF. The DNA of the CDR3 is TGTGCCAGACCCGCCCCCACAACAAGCGGGGTAACCGGGGAGCTGTTTTTT.

This rearrangement joins TRBV30 to TRBJ2-5; 9 nucleotides match TRBD2. CDR3 size: 15 residues. V trimming: 1 base; J trimming: 3 bases; junction bases outside the gene matches: 6. The germline V gene has CDR1 GTSNPN and CDR2 SVGIG (reference sequence). The CDR3 DNA follows: TGTGCCTGGAGTGGTAGCGGGGGCACGAAAGAGACCCAGTACTTC. This encodes CAWSGSGGTKETQYF.

The rearrangement joins TRBV11-2 to TRBJ2-7; the D gene is possibly TRBD2 (5 bases). The CDR3 contains 15 residues. The germline gives CDR1 SGHAT, CDR2 FQNNGV. Between the trimmed V and J ends, which lost 3 bases and 4 bases, there was a span of 16 bases. CDR3 nucleotides: TGTGCCAGCAGCTTCCGGGGATCTCCTACTTACGAGCAGTACTTC. Translating gives CASSFRGSPTYEQYF.

Only one count was recorded for this clone. The rearrangement links TRBV9 to TRBJ1-1, with a possible D match to TRBD1 (6 bases). The CDR3 sequence is 15 residues long. V lost 0 bases and J lost 9, with 18 bases in between. Germline V gives CDR1 SGDLS, CDR2 YYNGEE. In DNA, the CDR3 is TGTGCCAGCAGCGTAGGGAACAGGGTCTACTCCCAAGCTTTCTTT. It is translated as CASSVGNRVYSQAFF.

This clone was observed a single time. This chain connects TRBV18 to TRBJ2-5, with D perhaps matching TRBD2 (6 bases). V lost 6 bases and J 1 base, leaving 18 bases between the germline ends. Germline V gene lookup returns CDR1 KGHSH and CDR2 LQKENI. This CDR3 has 16 residues. The CDR3: CASSSPGTALQETQYF. The CDR3, as DNA: TGTGCCAGCTCGTCACCCGGGACTGCGCTCCAAGAGACCCAGTACTTC.

Only one count was recorded for this clone. The V gene is TRBV18, the J gene TRBJ1-1, with D perhaps TRBD1 (5 bases). Looked up from germline, CDR1 is KGHSH and CDR2 is LQKENI. V was clipped by 2 bases and J by 7 bases, with 14 bases between them. This CDR3 is built from 14 residues. CDR3 amino acids: CASSPMGGYLEAFF. In DNA form, the CDR3 reads TGTGCCAGCTCACCAATGGGGGGGTATCTTGAAGCTTTCTTT.

The genes are TRBV14 and TRBJ2-7; the D gene is possibly TRBD2 (5 bases). There are 13 residues in the CDR3. The germline V gene has CDR1 SGHDN and CDR2 FVKESK. The germline V and J ends were trimmed by 4 bases and 3 bases, with 10 bases remaining between them. In nucleotides, the CDR3 is TGTGCCAGCAGCCTGACCCGGGACTACGAGCAGTACTTC. It encodes CASSLTRDYEQYF.

V gene TRBV19 combines with J gene TRBJ2-1; 8 positions agree with TRBD1. Losses at the gene ends were 9 bases for V and 5 bases for J; bases not matched to a gene: 9. This CDR3 has 14 amino acids. CDR1 is LNHDA and CDR2 is SQIVND in the germline V gene (reference sequence). CDR3 sequence reads: CASSPGQANNEQFF. Written as DNA, the CDR3 is TGTGCCAGCAGCCCGGGACAGGCGAACAATGAGCAGTTCTTC.